These T cell receptor beta chains were read from a single sample in a study of blood T cells in healthy people across ages. TCRdb redid the calling of the 5' RACE reads with MiXCR, one entry per CDR3 protein. This sample carries about 720,000 distinct CDR3 sequences, approximately 25% of them seen once, and the ten largest clones take under 4%. This same sample was also taken into another study, of T cells of mothers and their children.

Sequenced material: blood. The receptors derive from a boy younger than 18 in good health. Both conserved end residues are part of each CDR3. Fields, in order: J gene, D gene, clone size, V gene, CDR3 protein, CDR3 DNA. A D gene is named only where the DNA matches it firmly. The size of a clone is reported for some rows only, either as once, few or many, or as a class for expanded clones.

j_gene: TRBJ1-1; d_gene: TRBD1; abundance: NA; v_gene: TRBV4-3; CDR3aa: CASSQDRTGENTEAFF; CDR3nt: TGCGCCAGCAGCCAAGATCGAACAGGGGAGAACACTGAAGCTTTCTTT
j_gene: TRBJ1-2; d_gene: NA; abundance: many; v_gene: TRBV14; CDR3aa: CASSRDGLYGYTF; CDR3nt: TGTGCCAGCAGCCGAGACGGACTCTATGGCTACACCTTC
j_gene: TRBJ1-2; d_gene: TRBD1; abundance: few; v_gene: TRBV25-1; CDR3aa: CASSEPGTGDGYTF; CDR3nt: TGTGCCAGCAGTGAACCCGGGACAGGGGATGGCTACACCTTC
j_gene: TRBJ2-5; d_gene: NA; abundance: NA; v_gene: TRBV29-1; CDR3aa: CSVEVWARFTSPPRKTQYF; CDR3nt: TGCAGCGTTGAAGTCTGGGCTAGGTTCACTAGCCCCCCGCGAAAGACCCAGTACTTC
j_gene: TRBJ2-7; d_gene: NA; abundance: NA; v_gene: TRBV7-9; CDR3aa: CASSSDPHDEQYF; CDR3nt: TGTGCCAGCAGCAGTGACCCCCATGACGAGCAGTACTTC
j_gene: TRBJ1-3; d_gene: NA; abundance: few; v_gene: TRBV12-3/TRBV12-4; CDR3aa: CASTINSGNTIYF; CDR3nt: TGTGCCAGTACCATAAACTCTGGAAACACCATATATTTT
j_gene: TRBJ1-4; d_gene: TRBD1; abundance: NA; v_gene: TRBV2; CDR3aa: CAADVWGQINEKLFF; CDR3nt: TGTGCCGCCGACGTCTGGGGACAGATTAATGAAAAACTGTTTTTT
j_gene: TRBJ2-7; d_gene: TRBD1; abundance: few; v_gene: TRBV7-6; CDR3aa: CASRGPGQGIYEQYF; CDR3nt: TGTGCCAGCAGGGGACCGGGACAGGGCATCTACGAGCAGTACTTC
j_gene: TRBJ2-7; d_gene: NA; abundance: many; v_gene: TRBV5-6; CDR3aa: CASRPHGAPTDEQYF; CDR3nt: TGTGCCAGCCGACCCCATGGGGCGCCGACCGACGAGCAGTACTTC
j_gene: TRBJ2-1; d_gene: NA; abundance: NA; v_gene: TRBV24-1; CDR3aa: CATSDLGLNEQFF; CDR3nt: TGTGCCACCAGTGATTTAGGACTGAATGAGCAGTTCTTC
j_gene: TRBJ2-1; d_gene: TRBD2; abundance: NA; v_gene: TRBV9; CDR3aa: CASSPRPGTRAIDEQFF; CDR3nt: TGTGCCAGCAGCCCCAGACCTGGGACTAGAGCCATCGATGAGCAGTTCTTC
j_gene: TRBJ2-1; d_gene: NA; abundance: few; v_gene: TRBV29-1; CDR3aa: CSVELAHNEQFF; CDR3nt: TGCAGCGTTGAACTAGCCCACAATGAGCAGTTCTTC
j_gene: TRBJ2-7; d_gene: NA; abundance: once; v_gene: TRBV13; CDR3aa: CASSAAGPYEQYF; CDR3nt: TGTGCCAGCAGCGCCGCGGGTCCCTACGAGCAGTACTTC
j_gene: TRBJ2-2; d_gene: TRBD1; abundance: NA; v_gene: TRBV7-3; CDR3aa: CASSLTRGQGTGELFF; CDR3nt: TGTGCCAGCAGCTTAACGAGGGGACAGGGTACCGGGGAGCTGTTTTTT
j_gene: TRBJ2-7; d_gene: NA; abundance: NA; v_gene: TRBV4-1; CDR3aa: CASSQVDRDYEQYF; CDR3nt: TGCGCCAGCAGCCAAGTTGACAGAGACTACGAGCAGTACTTC
j_gene: TRBJ2-7; d_gene: NA; abundance: NA; v_gene: TRBV9; CDR3aa: CASSVATGISYEQYF; CDR3nt: TGTGCCAGCAGCGTAGCCACAGGGATCTCCTACGAGCAGTACTTC
j_gene: TRBJ2-7; d_gene: NA; abundance: few; v_gene: TRBV5-1; CDR3aa: CASSTKWGGAGEQYF; CDR3nt: TGCGCCAGCAGCACGAAGTGGGGGGGCGCGGGGGAGCAGTACTTC
j_gene: TRBJ2-7; d_gene: TRBD2; abundance: NA; v_gene: TRBV20-1; CDR3aa: CSARDSGLAGYSYEQYF; CDR3nt: TGCAGTGCTAGGGACAGTGGACTAGCGGGTTACTCCTACGAGCAGTACTTC
j_gene: TRBJ2-5; d_gene: NA; abundance: many; v_gene: TRBV12-3/TRBV12-4; CDR3aa: CASSLSPPEVGETQYF; CDR3nt: TGTGCCAGCAGTTTATCTCCGCCAGAAGTAGGTGAGACCCAGTACTTC
j_gene: TRBJ2-7; d_gene: TRBD2; abundance: NA; v_gene: TRBV11-2; CDR3aa: CASSSRLAGVNEQYF; CDR3nt: TGTGCCAGCAGCTCCCGACTAGCGGGAGTCAACGAGCAGTACTTC
j_gene: TRBJ2-2; d_gene: NA; abundance: many; v_gene: TRBV5-1; CDR3aa: CASSFTGNTGELFF; CDR3nt: TGTGCCAGCAGTTTTACAGGGAACACCGGGGAGCTGTTTTTT
j_gene: TRBJ1-2; d_gene: NA; abundance: few; v_gene: TRBV19; CDR3aa: CASTKTIANYGYTF; CDR3nt: TGTGCCAGTACCAAGACAATAGCTAACTATGGCTACACCTTC
j_gene: TRBJ2-7; d_gene: NA; abundance: NA; v_gene: TRBV7-8; CDR3aa: CASSILDEQYF; CDR3nt: TGTGCCAGCTCGATCCTCGACGAGCAGTACTTC
j_gene: TRBJ2-1; d_gene: TRBD1; abundance: few; v_gene: TRBV11-2; CDR3aa: CASSPHSTGDEQFF; CDR3nt: TGTGCCAGCAGCCCTCACTCCACAGGGGATGAGCAGTTCTTC
j_gene: TRBJ2-7; d_gene: NA; abundance: NA; v_gene: TRBV21-1; CDR3aa: CASSKGWGLTSSYEQYF; CDR3nt: TGTGCCAGCAGCAAGGGATGGGGCCTCACTAGCTCCTACGAGCAGTACTTC
j_gene: TRBJ2-5; d_gene: TRBD2; abundance: few; v_gene: TRBV20-1; CDR3aa: CSARTTSEGLWETQYF; CDR3nt: TGCAGTGCTAGAACGACTAGCGAAGGGCTGTGGGAGACCCAGTACTTC
j_gene: TRBJ2-3; d_gene: NA; abundance: many; v_gene: TRBV29-1; CDR3aa: CSVRGTDTQYF; CDR3nt: TGCAGCGTTCGGGGCACAGATACGCAGTATTTT
j_gene: TRBJ1-4; d_gene: NA; abundance: NA; v_gene: TRBV5-1; CDR3aa: CASSLRTSGTNEKLFF; CDR3nt: TGCGCCAGCAGCCTCCGGACATCTGGGACTAATGAAAAACTGTTTTTT
j_gene: TRBJ2-3; d_gene: NA; abundance: NA; v_gene: TRBV10-3; CDR3aa: CAISEQEGALGDTQYF; CDR3nt: TGTGCCATCAGTGAGCAGGAGGGGGCCTTGGGAGATACGCAGTATTTT
j_gene: TRBJ2-6; d_gene: NA; abundance: few; v_gene: TRBV6-4; CDR3aa: CASSDDGSGANVLTF; CDR3nt: TGTGCCAGCAGTGACGATGGCTCTGGGGCCAACGTCCTGACTTTC
j_gene: TRBJ2-3; d_gene: NA; abundance: few; v_gene: TRBV2; CDR3aa: CAGAASTDTQYF; CDR3nt: TGTGCCGGCGCCGCTAGCACAGATACGCAGTATTTT
j_gene: TRBJ1-1; d_gene: NA; abundance: NA; v_gene: TRBV6-6; CDR3aa: CASTSRYQKAFF; CDR3nt: TGTGCCAGCACTTCTCGGTACCAAAAAGCTTTCTTT
j_gene: TRBJ2-5; d_gene: NA; abundance: NA; v_gene: TRBV12-3/TRBV12-4; CDR3aa: CASSAAAFQETQYF; CDR3nt: TGTGCCAGCAGTGCGGCAGCGTTTCAAGAGACCCAGTACTTC
j_gene: TRBJ2-7; d_gene: NA; abundance: few; v_gene: TRBV20-1; CDR3aa: CSARDLEGFSYEQYF; CDR3nt: TGCAGTGCTAGAGATTTGGAGGGGTTCTCCTACGAGCAGTACTTC
j_gene: TRBJ2-7; d_gene: TRBD1; abundance: many; v_gene: TRBV12-3/TRBV12-4; CDR3aa: CASSPRTGVAYEQYF; CDR3nt: TGTGCCAGCAGTCCCCGGACAGGGGTAGCCTACGAGCAGTACTTC
j_gene: TRBJ1-1; d_gene: NA; abundance: few; v_gene: TRBV5-1; CDR3aa: CASSYNRQNTEAFF; CDR3nt: TGCGCCAGCAGCTATAATCGGCAGAACACTGAAGCTTTCTTT
j_gene: TRBJ2-5; d_gene: TRBD1; abundance: NA; v_gene: TRBV7-2; CDR3aa: CASSPSGTGIRETQYF; CDR3nt: TGTGCCAGCAGCCCGTCGGGGACAGGGATCCGGGAGACCCAGTACTTC
j_gene: TRBJ2-2; d_gene: TRBD2; abundance: NA; v_gene: TRBV24-1; CDR3aa: CATSGPAGPAGGPHTGELFF; CDR3nt: TGTGCCACCAGTGGGCCCGCCGGCCCGGCGGGAGGGCCGCACACCGGGGAGCTGTTTTTT
j_gene: TRBJ2-3; d_gene: NA; abundance: few; v_gene: TRBV28; CDR3aa: CASSFRGKTGDTQYF; CDR3nt: TGTGCCAGCAGTTTCCGCGGGAAGACGGGGGATACGCAGTATTTT
j_gene: TRBJ1-4; d_gene: NA; abundance: NA; v_gene: TRBV2; CDR3aa: CASSARLPEKLFF; CDR3nt: TGTGCCAGCAGTGCCAGACTACCTGAAAAACTGTTTTTT
j_gene: TRBJ2-1; d_gene: TRBD2; abundance: NA; v_gene: TRBV5-1; CDR3aa: CASSLYRGGLDNEQFF; CDR3nt: TGCGCCAGCAGCTTGTATCGGGGGGGGTTGGACAATGAGCAGTTCTTC
j_gene: TRBJ1-2; d_gene: NA; abundance: once; v_gene: TRBV18; CDR3aa: CASSPRVEGDYGYTF; CDR3nt: TGTGCCAGCTCACCACGAGTAGAGGGCGACTATGGCTACACCTTC
j_gene: TRBJ2-7; d_gene: NA; abundance: NA; v_gene: TRBV7-2; CDR3aa: CALSTGTDYEQYF; CDR3nt: TGTGCCCTTTCAACGGGAACGGACTACGAGCAGTACTTC
j_gene: TRBJ1-1; d_gene: NA; abundance: NA; v_gene: TRBV20-1; CDR3aa: CSATGGWWNTEAFF; CDR3nt: TGCAGTGCTACGGGGGGCTGGTGGAACACTGAAGCTTTCTTT
j_gene: TRBJ2-3; d_gene: NA; abundance: NA; v_gene: TRBV4-3; CDR3aa: CASSLGMAGATDTQYF; CDR3nt: TGCGCCAGCAGCCTTGGGATGGCAGGGGCCACAGATACGCAGTATTTT
j_gene: TRBJ2-1; d_gene: NA; abundance: NA; v_gene: TRBV15; CDR3aa: CATSRGTSYNEQFF; CDR3nt: TGTGCCACCAGCAGGGGGACATCGTACAATGAGCAGTTCTTC
j_gene: TRBJ2-3; d_gene: NA; abundance: NA; v_gene: TRBV28; CDR3aa: CASSFVDGNTDTQYF; CDR3nt: TGTGCCAGCAGTTTTGTTGACGGGAATACAGATACGCAGTATTTT
j_gene: TRBJ2-2; d_gene: TRBD2; abundance: few; v_gene: TRBV7-7; CDR3aa: CASSLEAAGGNTGELFF; CDR3nt: TGTGCTAGCAGCTTAGAAGCGGCGGGGGGAAACACCGGGGAGCTGTTTTTT
j_gene: TRBJ1-1; d_gene: TRBD1; abundance: NA; v_gene: TRBV4-3; CDR3aa: CASSQEVRDRFLNTEASF; CDR3nt: TGCGCCAGCAGCCAAGAGGTCAGGGACAGGTTCTTGAACACTGAAGCTTCCTTT
j_gene: TRBJ2-1; d_gene: TRBD2; abundance: NA; v_gene: TRBV4-2; CDR3aa: CASSQKPSASGGFENEQFF; CDR3nt: TGTGCCAGCAGCCAAAAACCGTCGGCTAGCGGGGGGTTTGAGAATGAGCAGTTCTTC
j_gene: TRBJ2-7; d_gene: TRBD1; abundance: few; v_gene: TRBV5-5; CDR3aa: CASRPPGTGGGQYF; CDR3nt: TGTGCCAGCAGACCCCCCGGGACAGGGGGTGGGCAGTACTTC
j_gene: TRBJ2-7; d_gene: TRBD1; abundance: many; v_gene: TRBV27; CDR3aa: CASSRTGGEQYF; CDR3nt: TGTGCCAGCAGCAGGACAGGGGGCGAGCAGTACTTC